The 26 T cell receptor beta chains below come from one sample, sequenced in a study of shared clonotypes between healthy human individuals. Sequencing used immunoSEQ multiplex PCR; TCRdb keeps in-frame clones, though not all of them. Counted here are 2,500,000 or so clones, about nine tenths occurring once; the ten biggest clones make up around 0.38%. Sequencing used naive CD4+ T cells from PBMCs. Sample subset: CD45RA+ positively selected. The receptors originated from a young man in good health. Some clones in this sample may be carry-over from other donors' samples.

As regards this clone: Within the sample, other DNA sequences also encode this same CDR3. The CDR3 reads CASSLRRGAYNEQFF. DNA for the CDR3: TGCGCCAGCAGCTTGCGAAGGGGCGCCTACAATGAGCAGTTCTTC. The rearrangement links TRBV5-1 to TRBJ2-1; possible D gene TRBD1, 5 bases. Germline V gives CDR1 SGHRS, CDR2 YFSETQ. V lost 1 base and J 2 bases, leaving 10 bases between the germline ends. CDR3 length equals 15 residues. The whole variable domain, filled in from reference TRBV5-1 and TRBJ2-1, reads KAGVTQTPRYLIKTRGQQVTLSCSPISGHRSVSWYQQTPGQGLQFLFEYFSETQRNKGNFPGRFSGRQFSNSRSEMNVSTLELGDSALYLCASSLRRGAYNEQFFGPGTRLTVL.

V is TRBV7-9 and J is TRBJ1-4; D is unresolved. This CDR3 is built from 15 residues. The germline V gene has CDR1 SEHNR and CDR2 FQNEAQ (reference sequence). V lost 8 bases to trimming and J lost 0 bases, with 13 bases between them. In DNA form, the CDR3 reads TGTGCCAGCTCGCCCGGCGACTCAACTAATGAAAAACTGTTTTTT. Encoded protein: CASSPGDSTNEKLFF.

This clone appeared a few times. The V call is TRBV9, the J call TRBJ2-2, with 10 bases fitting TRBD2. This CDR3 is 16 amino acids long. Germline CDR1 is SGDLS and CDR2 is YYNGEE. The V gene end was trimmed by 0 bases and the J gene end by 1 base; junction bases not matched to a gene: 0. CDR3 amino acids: CASSVASGRNTGELFF. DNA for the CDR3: TGTGCCAGCAGCGTAGCTAGCGGGAGGAACACCGGGGAGCTGTTTTTT.

CDR3 in amino acids: CAIRSAYEQYF. The CDR3 DNA sequence: TGTGCCATCAGGTCGGCCTACGAGCAGTACTTC. The J gene is TRBJ2-7, the V gene TRBV10-3; unclear D gene. Trimming removed 6 bases from V and 2 bases from J, with 5 bases in between. This CDR3 region has 11 residues. CDR1 and CDR2 from the germline V gene are ENHRY and SYGVKD.

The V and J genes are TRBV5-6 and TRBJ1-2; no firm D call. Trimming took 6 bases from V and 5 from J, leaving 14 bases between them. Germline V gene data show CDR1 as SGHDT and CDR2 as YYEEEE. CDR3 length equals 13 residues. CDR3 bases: TGTGCCAGCATGTCTCTAGGTGCATATGGCTACACCTTC. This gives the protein CASMSLGAYGYTF.

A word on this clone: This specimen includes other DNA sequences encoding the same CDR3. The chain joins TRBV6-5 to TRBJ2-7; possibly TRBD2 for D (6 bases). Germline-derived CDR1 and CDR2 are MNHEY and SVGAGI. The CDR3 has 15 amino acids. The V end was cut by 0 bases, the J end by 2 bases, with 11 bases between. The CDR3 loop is CASSYSGGGTYEQYF. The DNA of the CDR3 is TGTGCCAGCAGTTACTCAGGCGGAGGGACCTACGAGCAGTACTTC.

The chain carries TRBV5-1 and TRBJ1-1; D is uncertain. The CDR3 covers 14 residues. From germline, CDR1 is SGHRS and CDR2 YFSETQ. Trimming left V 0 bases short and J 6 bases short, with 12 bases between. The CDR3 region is CASSLAWSGSEAFF. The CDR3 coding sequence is TGCGCCAGCAGCTTGGCATGGTCCGGGTCTGAAGCTTTCTTT.

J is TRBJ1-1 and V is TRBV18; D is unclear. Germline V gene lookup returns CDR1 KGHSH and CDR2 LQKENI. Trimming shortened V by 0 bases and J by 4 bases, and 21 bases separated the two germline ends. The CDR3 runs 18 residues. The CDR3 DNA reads TGTGCCAGCTCACCACCGAGTAGGCGGATAGTAGGCGGCACTGAAGCTTTCTTT. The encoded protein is CASSPPSRRIVGGTEAFF.

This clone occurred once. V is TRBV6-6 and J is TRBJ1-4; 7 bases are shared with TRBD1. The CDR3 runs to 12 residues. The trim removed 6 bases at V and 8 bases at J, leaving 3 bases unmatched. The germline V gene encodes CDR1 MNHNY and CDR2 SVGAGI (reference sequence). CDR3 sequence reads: CASSIRGEKLFF. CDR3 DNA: TGTGCCAGCAGCATCAGGGGGGAAAAACTGTTTTTT.

The CDR3, as DNA: TGTGCCATCAGTGAGCAAGGAGGGATTACCTCGGCTTTCTTT. Its protein product is CAISEQGGITSAFF. The chain couples TRBV10-3 to TRBJ1-1; D remains unclear. There are 14 residues in the CDR3. Germline V lookup: CDR1 ENHRY, CDR2 SYGVKD. V was cut by 2 bases and J by 11 bases, with 18 bases left in between.

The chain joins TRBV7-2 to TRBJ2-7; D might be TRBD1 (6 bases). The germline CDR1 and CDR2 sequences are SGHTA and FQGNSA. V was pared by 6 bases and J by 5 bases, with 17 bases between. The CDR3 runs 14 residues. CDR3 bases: TGTGCCAGCAGGAACACAGGGAGTAGGAACGAGCAGTACTTC. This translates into CASRNTGSRNEQYF.

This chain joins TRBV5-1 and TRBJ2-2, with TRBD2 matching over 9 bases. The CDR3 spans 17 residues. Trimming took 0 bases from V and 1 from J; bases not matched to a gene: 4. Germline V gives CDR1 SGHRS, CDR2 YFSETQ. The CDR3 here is CASSLEGAGGNTGELFF. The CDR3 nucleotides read TGCGCCAGCAGCTTGGAAGGAGCGGGAGGGAACACCGGGGAGCTGTTTTTT.

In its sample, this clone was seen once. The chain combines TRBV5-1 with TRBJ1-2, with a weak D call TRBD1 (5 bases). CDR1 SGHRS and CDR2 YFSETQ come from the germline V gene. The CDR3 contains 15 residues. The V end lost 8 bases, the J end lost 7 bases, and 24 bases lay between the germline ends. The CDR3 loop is CASQTGSVQGGGYTF. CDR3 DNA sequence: TGCGCCAGTCAAACCGGTAGCGTCCAGGGAGGTGGCTACACCTTC.

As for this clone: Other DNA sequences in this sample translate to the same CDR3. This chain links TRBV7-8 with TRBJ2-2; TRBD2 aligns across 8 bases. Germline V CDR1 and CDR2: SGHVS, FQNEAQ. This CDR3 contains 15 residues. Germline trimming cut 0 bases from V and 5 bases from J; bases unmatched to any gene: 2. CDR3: CASSLAGRGTGELFF. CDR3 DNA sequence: TGTGCCAGCAGCTTAGCCGGGAGGGGGACCGGGGAGCTGTTTTTT.

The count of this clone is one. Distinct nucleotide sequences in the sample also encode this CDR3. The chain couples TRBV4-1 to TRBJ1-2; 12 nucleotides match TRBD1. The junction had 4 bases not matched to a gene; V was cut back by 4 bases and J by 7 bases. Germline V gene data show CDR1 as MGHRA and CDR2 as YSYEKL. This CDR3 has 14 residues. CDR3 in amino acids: CASSPGQGAGGYTF. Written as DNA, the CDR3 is TGCGCCAGCAGCCCGGGACAGGGGGCGGGTGGCTACACCTTC.

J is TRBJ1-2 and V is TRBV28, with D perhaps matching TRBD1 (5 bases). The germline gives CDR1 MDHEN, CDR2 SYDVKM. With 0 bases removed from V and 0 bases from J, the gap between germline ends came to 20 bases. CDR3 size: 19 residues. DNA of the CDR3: TGTGCCAGCAGTTTATGGGGCCATGACCCCGGGGGGACTAACTATGGCTACACCTTC. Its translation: CASSLWGHDPGGTNYGYTF.

The CDR3 bases are TGCGCCAGCAGCCGTGGGACAGGGGGAGACCAAGAGACCCAGTACTTC. It specifies CASSRGTGGDQETQYF. The genes are TRBV4-1 and TRBJ2-5; 11 bases are a match to TRBD1. The V gene end was trimmed by 4 bases and the J gene end by 0 bases; junction bases not matched to a gene: 4. The CDR3 runs to 16 residues. Germline CDR1 reads MGHRA; CDR2 reads YSYEKL.

The CDR3 DNA reads TGTGCCACGCACCGGGACATAGGAAGCAATCAGCCCCAGCATTTT. Residues: CATHRDIGSNQPQHF. This chain connects TRBV19 to TRBJ1-5, with D perhaps TRBD1 (6 bases). Germline V gives CDR1 LNHDA, CDR2 SQIVND (reference sequence). The CDR3 has 15 amino acids. V was trimmed by 10 bases and J by 1 base, leaving 17 bases between them.

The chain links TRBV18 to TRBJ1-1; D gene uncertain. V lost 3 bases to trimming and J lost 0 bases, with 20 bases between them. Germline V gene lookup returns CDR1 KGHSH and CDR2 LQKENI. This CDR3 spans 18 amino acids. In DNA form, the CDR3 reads TGTGCCAGCTCACCGGCCGGTTGGGCACAGACCATGAACACTGAAGCTTTCTTT. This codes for CASSPAGWAQTMNTEAFF.

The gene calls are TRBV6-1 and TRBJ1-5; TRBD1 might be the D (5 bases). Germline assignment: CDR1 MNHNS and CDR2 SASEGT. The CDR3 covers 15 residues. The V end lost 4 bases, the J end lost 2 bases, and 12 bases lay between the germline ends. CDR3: CASSVGDYGNQPQHF. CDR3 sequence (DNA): TGTGCCAGCAGTGTTGGGGACTACGGCAATCAGCCCCAGCATTTT.

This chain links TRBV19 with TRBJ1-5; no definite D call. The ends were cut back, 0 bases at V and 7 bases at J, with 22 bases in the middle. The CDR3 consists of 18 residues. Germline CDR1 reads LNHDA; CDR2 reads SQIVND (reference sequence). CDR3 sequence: CASSIDDRGRTPGQPQHF. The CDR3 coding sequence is TGTGCCAGTAGTATAGATGATCGAGGCCGGACTCCAGGACAGCCCCAGCATTTT.

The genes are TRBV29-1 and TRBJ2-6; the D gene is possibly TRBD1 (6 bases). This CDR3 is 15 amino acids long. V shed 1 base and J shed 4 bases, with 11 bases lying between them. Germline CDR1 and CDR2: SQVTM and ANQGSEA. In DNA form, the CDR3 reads TGCAGCGTTGAAGCTCAGGGGACAGGGGCCAACGTCCTGACTTTC. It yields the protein CSVEAQGTGANVLTF.

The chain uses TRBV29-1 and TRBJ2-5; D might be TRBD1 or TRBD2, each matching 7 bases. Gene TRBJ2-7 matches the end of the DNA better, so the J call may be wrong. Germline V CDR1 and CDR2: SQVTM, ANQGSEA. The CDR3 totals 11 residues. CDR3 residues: CSVAGGDEQYF. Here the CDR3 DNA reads TGCAGCGTTGCAGGGGGGGACGAGCAGTACTTC.

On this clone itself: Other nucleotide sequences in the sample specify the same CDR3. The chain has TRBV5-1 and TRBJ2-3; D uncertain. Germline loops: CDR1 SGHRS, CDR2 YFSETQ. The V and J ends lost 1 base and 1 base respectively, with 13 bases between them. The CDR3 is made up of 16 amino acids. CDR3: CASSLLVGVGTDTQYF. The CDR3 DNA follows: TGCGCCAGCAGCTTGTTGGTGGGTGTAGGCACAGATACGCAGTATTTT.

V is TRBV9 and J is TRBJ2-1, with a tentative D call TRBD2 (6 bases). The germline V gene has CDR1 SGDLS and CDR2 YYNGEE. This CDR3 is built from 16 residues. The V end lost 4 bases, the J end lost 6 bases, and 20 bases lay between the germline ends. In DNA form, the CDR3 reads TGTGCCAGCAGCCCGAGGATGGTGGCGGGAACCAATGAGCAGTTCTTC. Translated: CASSPRMVAGTNEQFF.

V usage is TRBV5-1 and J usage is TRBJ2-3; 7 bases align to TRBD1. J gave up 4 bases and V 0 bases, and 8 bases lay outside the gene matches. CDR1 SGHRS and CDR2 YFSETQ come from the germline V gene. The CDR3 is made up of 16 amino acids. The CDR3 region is CASSLDLGQGADTQYF. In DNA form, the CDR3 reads TGCGCCAGCAGCTTGGATCTAGGGCAGGGGGCAGATACGCAGTATTTT.